These 7 T cell receptor beta chains share one sample of origin, sequenced in a study of response to subunit inactivated influenza vaccine. TCRdb used MiXCR to reprocess the RT-PCR reads, holding one entry per CDR3 protein. This sample carries hundreds of thousands of distinct CDR3 sequences, 7.6% of them seen once, and the ten largest clones take roughly 13%. The sequences come from PBMCs from blood, collected about 24 months after vaccination. The source is a man in his fifties or sixties who received an inactivated influenza vaccine.

The rearrangement links TRBV7-6 to TRBJ2-1; D is possibly TRBD1 or TRBD2 (5 bases each). The CDR3 loop spans 15 amino acids. V was trimmed by 3 bases and J by 9 bases, leaving 18 bases between them. The germline gives CDR1 SGHVS, CDR2 FNYEAQ. The CDR3 is CASSLTGRRLGEQFF. The CDR3 DNA follows: TGTGCCAGCAGCTTGACGGGACGACGTTTGGGTGAGCAGTTCTTC.

The J gene is TRBJ2-5, the V gene TRBV11-3; D perhaps matches TRBD2 (5 bases). Germline V gives CDR1 SGHNT, CDR2 YENEEA. The CDR3 has 14 amino acids. V was trimmed by 1 base and J by 5 bases, leaving 11 bases between them. CDR3 amino acids: CASSLGGLEETQYF. The CDR3, as DNA: TGTGCCAGCAGCTTAGGCGGGCTTGAGGAGACCCAGTACTTC. The variable domain in full, with the rest retrieved from reference TRBV11-3 and TRBJ2-5, is EAGVVQSPRYKIIEKKQPVAFWCNPISGHNTLYWYLQNLGQGPELLIRYENEEAVDDSQLPKDRFSAERLKGVDSTLKIQPAELGDSAVYLCASSLGGLEETQYFGPGTRLLVL.

This sequence joins TRBV12-3 or TRBV12-4 and TRBJ1-1; D is perhaps TRBD1 (5 bases). This CDR3 contains 14 residues. Trimming cost V 3 bases and J 1 base, with 9 bases left between them. Here the CDR3 reads CASSFQGGNTEAFF. The CDR3 bases are TGTGCCAGCAGTTTTCAGGGAGGGAACACTGAAGCTTTCTTT.

This clonotype was detected only a few times. The rearrangement joins TRBV7-6 to TRBJ2-7; 7 nucleotides match TRBD1. V shed 3 bases, J shed 0 bases, and the junction held 8 bases outside the gene matches. Germline values: CDR1 SGHVS, CDR2 FNYEAQ. The CDR3 is 16 residues long. The CDR3: CASSFSLGTASYEQYF. The CDR3 DNA sequence: TGTGCCAGCAGCTTCTCGTTAGGGACAGCCTCCTACGAGCAGTACTTC.

The chain joins TRBV6-5 to TRBJ2-5, with D possibly being TRBD2 (6 bases). V was trimmed by 2 bases and J by 3 bases, leaving 16 bases between them. The CDR3 runs 16 residues. CDR1 MNHEY and CDR2 SVGAGI come from the germline V gene. CDR3 sequence reads: CASSYLNRDFEETQYF. CDR3 sequence (DNA): TGTGCCAGCAGTTACCTGAACCGGGACTTCGAAGAGACCCAGTACTTC.

The chain carries TRBV12-3 or TRBV12-4 and TRBJ2-2; 8 bases agree with TRBD2. V dropped 6 bases and J dropped 16; count of bases not matched to a gene: 13. The CDR3 runs 13 residues. The DNA of the CDR3 is TGTGCCAGCAGCATTAGCGGGAAGTGGGGTCAGTTTTTT. It yields the protein CASSISGKWGQFF.

The genes are TRBV5-4 and TRBJ2-5; D might be TRBD2 (6 bases). CDR3 length equals 14 residues. CDR1 and CDR2 (germline): SGHNT, YYREEE (reference sequence). With 1 base removed from V and 3 bases from J, the gap between germline ends came to 10 bases. CDR3: CASSLNGGKETQYF. In nucleotides, the CDR3 is TGTGCCAGCAGCTTGAACGGGGGTAAAGAGACCCAGTACTTC.